This T cell receptor beta chain was captured by sequencing in a study of blood T cell repertoires in COVID-19. CDR1 and CDR2 (germline): KGHSH, LQKENI. V shed 3 bases and J 3 bases; nucleotides not matched to a gene: 4. The CDR3 covers 14 residues. Sequencing used immunoSEQ multiplex PCR; TCRdb keeps in-frame clones, though not all of them. This sample has 220,000 or so clones, with about 81% found just once. The chain joins TRBV18 to TRBJ2-7; TRBD1 agrees at 8 bases. The receptor was isolated from an elderly woman with COVID-19, enrolled during active disease. The sample comprised peripheral blood. The CDR3 here is CASSPDRAHYEQYF. The CDR3 DNA sequence: TGTGCCAGCTCACCGGACAGGGCGCACTACGAGCAGTACTTC. Complete variable domain (other parts from reference TRBV18 and TRBJ2-7): NAGVMQNPRHLVRRRGQEARLRCSPMKGHSHVYWYRQLPEEGLKFMVYLQKENIIDESGMPKERFSAEFPKEGPSILRIQQVVRGDSAAYFCASSPDRAHYEQYFGPGTRLTVT.